The 19 T cell receptor beta chains below were found in one sample sequenced in a study of molecular identifiers for immune sequencing clone quantification. TCRdb itself ran the PCR reads through MiXCR, one entry per CDR3 protein. The sample includes some 680,000 distinct CDR3 sequences, roughly 25% of them seen just once. The sample was naive CD8+ T cells from blood, with Jurkat cell RNA spiked in. The subset: FACS-sorted CD8+CD4-CCR7+CD45RA+ naive T cells. The origin of the receptors is a human donor in good health. Some libraries in this study had Jurkat cell RNA spiked in.

Comment on this clonotype: Since a much larger clone is just one base distant, this may be a read error. The CDR3 does not end in the conserved phenylalanine or tryptophan, so this is likely a read error. This sequence joins TRBV5-1 and TRBJ2-5; D is unclear. The CDR3 runs 14 residues. Germline V gene lookup returns CDR1 SGHRS and CDR2 YFSETQ. The V end was cut by 2 bases, the J end by 1 base, with 9 bases between. The chain's CDR3 is CASSFLGVQETQYL. DNA for the CDR3: TGCGCCAGCAGCTTCCTTGGGGTCCAAGAGACCCAGTACCTC.

This clonotype was picked up many times. This chain links TRBV7-9 with TRBJ2-1, with TRBD2 as a possible D gene (5 bases). This CDR3 region has 12 residues. Trimming cost V 3 bases and J 12 bases, with 12 bases left between them. Germline lookup yields CDR1 SEHNR and CDR2 FQNEAQ (reference sequence). The CDR3 here is CASSFIAGMQFF. DNA of the CDR3: TGTGCCAGCAGCTTTATAGCCGGGATGCAGTTCTTC. The variable domain in full, completed from reference TRBV7-9 and TRBJ2-1, reads DTGVSQNPRHKITKRGQNVTFRCDPISEHNRLYWYRQTLGQGPEFLTYFQNEAQLEKSRLLSDRFSAERPKGSFSTLEIQRTEQGDSAMYLCASSFIAGMQFFGPGTRLTVL.

The V call is TRBV20-1, the J call TRBJ2-2; 9 nucleotides match TRBD2. V trimming: 5 bases; J trimming: 8 bases; junction bases outside the gene matches: 6. Germline V CDR1 and CDR2: DFQATT, SNEGSKA (reference sequence). The length of the CDR3 is 13 residues. Here the CDR3 reads CSAPKGLAGELFF. In DNA form, the CDR3 reads TGCAGTGCTCCGAAAGGACTAGCGGGGGAGCTGTTTTTT.

This clonotype was counted a few times. The chain joins TRBV7-9 to TRBJ1-1, with D hard to call. Germline-derived CDR1 and CDR2 are SEHNR and FQNEAQ (reference sequence). CDR3 size: 14 residues. Between the trimmed V and J ends, which lost 6 bases and 2 bases, there was a span of 13 bases. In nucleotides, the CDR3 is TGTGCCAGCAGGCCTGTAGACCGAAACACTGAAGCTTTCTTT. This codes for CASRPVDRNTEAFF.

This chain connects TRBV30 to TRBJ2-2; a weak D match, TRBD1 (5 bases). V lost 3 bases to trimming and J lost 6 bases, with 8 bases between them. This CDR3 is built from 12 residues. From germline, CDR1 is GTSNPN and CDR2 SVGIG (reference sequence). CDR3: CAWSETAGELFF. The CDR3 region has the DNA TGTGCCTGGAGCGAGACAGCCGGGGAGCTGTTTTTT. Using reference TRBV30 and TRBJ2-2 for the parts outside the CDR3, the full variable domain is SQTIHQWPATLVQPVGSPLSLECTVEGTSNPNLYWYRQAAGRGLQLLFYSVGIGQISSEVPQNLSASRPQDRQFILSSKKLLLSDSGFYLCAWSETAGELFFGEGSRLTVL.

As concerns this clonotype: The germline gene is not matched at one end of the junction; a read error may be the cause. The chain employs TRBV4-2 and TRBJ2-6; 10 nucleotides align to TRBD1. The germline gives CDR1 LGHNA, CDR2 YNFKEQ. The CDR3 is 18 residues long. In DNA, the CDR3 is TGTGCCAGCCGCCCTGGCGGACAGGGGGACTATGGGGCCAGCGTCCTGACTTTC. As protein: CASRPGGQGDYGASVLTF.

The table lists this clonotype with a few counts. The rearrangement uses TRBV4-1 and TRBJ1-2; a weak D match, TRBD1 (5 bases). Germline CDR1 is MGHRA and CDR2 is YSYEKL. This CDR3 is built from 15 residues. V lost 2 bases and J 4 bases, leaving 14 bases between the germline ends. CDR3: CASSQFQGSGYGYTF. CDR3 nucleotides: TGCGCCAGCAGCCAATTTCAGGGATCGGGCTATGGCTACACCTTC.

For this clonotype: Since a much larger clone is just one base distant, this may be a read error. This sequence joins TRBV7-6 and TRBJ2-5; D gene unclear. The germline V gene has CDR1 SGHVS and CDR2 FNYEAQ. The CDR3 length is 14 residues. As DNA, the CDR3 is TGTGCCGGCAGCTTATTAGAGGAGCCAGAGACCCAGTACTTC. It encodes CAGSLLEEPETQYF.

As to this clonotype: A much bigger clone sits one base away, suggesting this may be a read error. V and J are TRBV4-1 and TRBJ1-1; 7 bases agree with TRBD1. The germline gives CDR1 MGHRA, CDR2 YSYEKL. The length of the CDR3 is 15 residues. As DNA, the CDR3 is TGCGCCAGCAGCCATAACCGGGACAGAAACACTGGAGCTTTCTTT. It yields the protein CASSHNRDRNTGAFF.

Only a few counts were recorded for this clonotype. The chain uses TRBV9 and TRBJ2-7; perhaps D is TRBD1 or TRBD2 (5 bases each). The germline V and J ends were trimmed by 4 bases and 2 bases, with 22 bases remaining between them. The CDR3 has 17 residues. Germline V CDR1 and CDR2: SGDLS, YYNGEE. DNA for the CDR3: TGTGCCAGCAGCACCGAAGCAGGGACCGCCAACACCTACGAGCAGTACTTC. Amino acid sequence: CASSTEAGTANTYEQYF. The full variable domain, rest sourced from reference TRBV9 and TRBJ2-7, is DSGVTQTPKHLITATGQRVTLRCSPRSGDLSVYWYQQSLDQGLQFLIQYYNGEERAKGNILERFSAQQFPDLHSELNLSSLELGDSALYFCASSTEAGTANTYEQYFGPGTRLTVT.

The chain employs TRBV30 and TRBJ2-3, with D possibly being TRBD1 (5 bases). V lost 5 bases, J lost 4 bases, and 16 bases lay in between. CDR3 size: 14 residues. Germline V gene sequence: CDR1 GTSNPN, CDR2 SVGIG (reference sequence). The CDR3 is CAWETEAGSDTQYF. The CDR3 DNA follows: TGTGCCTGGGAGACAGAAGCTGGCTCAGATACGCAGTATTTT.

The genes are TRBV6-5 and TRBJ1-5; TRBD1 matches at 9 bases. Per germline, CDR1 MNHEY and CDR2 SVGAGI. The V gene end was trimmed by 6 bases and the J gene end by 7 bases; junction bases not matched to a gene: 7. This CDR3 spans 14 amino acids. The CDR3 DNA follows: TGTGCCAGCAGGCAACAGGGGGCCGGGCAGCCCCAGCATTTT. It yields the protein CASRQQGAGQPQHF.

This clonotype was found a few times. The V gene is TRBV20-1, the J gene TRBJ2-5; 8 bases are a match to TRBD1. The germline gives CDR1 DFQATT, CDR2 SNEGSKA (reference sequence). After removal of 0 bases from V and 2 bases from J, the junction contained 8 bases not matched to a gene. There are 16 residues in the CDR3. The CDR3 DNA sequence: TGCAGTGCTAGAGATGGACAGGGTTGGGGACAAGAGACCCAGTACTTC. Amino acid sequence: CSARDGQGWGQETQYF.

This clonotype was observed a few times. The rearrangement uses TRBV5-3 and TRBJ1-2; the match to TRBD1 covers 7 bases. TRBV5-3 is labeled an ORF, and its function is uncertain. Trimming cost V 8 bases and J 2 bases; bases outside gene matches: 21. The CDR3 sequence is 18 residues long. CDR3 coding DNA: TGTGCCAGCAGCCACCGGCTGGGACGACAGGGTTCAAACTATGGCTACACCTTC. Its protein is CASSHRLGRQGSNYGYTF.

This clonotype was counted a few times. The gene calls are TRBV10-3 and TRBJ2-5, with D hard to call. Trimming removed 5 bases at V and 0 bases at J, with 4 bases between. The CDR3 consists of 12 residues. Germline lookup yields CDR1 ENHRY and CDR2 SYGVKD. The CDR3 DNA reads TGTGCCATCAGTCAGTACCAAGAGACCCAGTACTTC. This sequence encodes CAISQYQETQYF.

Only one count was recorded for this clonotype. J is TRBJ2-7 and V is TRBV13, with D uncertain. The germline V and J ends were trimmed by 4 bases and 0 bases, with 16 bases remaining between them. Germline assignment: CDR1 PRHDT and CDR2 FYEKMQ (reference sequence). The CDR3 consists of 16 residues. The CDR3 is CASSSKSVSSSYEQYF. The CDR3 coding sequence is TGTGCCAGCAGCTCCAAGAGCGTGTCAAGCTCCTACGAGCAGTACTTC.

This chain connects TRBV27 to TRBJ2-7, with unresolved D. The V gene lost 5 bases and the J gene lost 4 bases, with 18 bases spanning the gap. The CDR3 loop spans 15 amino acids. Germline CDR1 and CDR2: MNHEY and SMNVEV (reference sequence). The CDR3 DNA follows: TGTGCCAGCAGTCTGTTCCCGGGCAGACTGTACGAGCAGTACTTC. It is translated as CASSLFPGRLYEQYF.

There are many counts of this clonotype. The chain employs TRBV30 and TRBJ2-6; the D is unclear. This CDR3 contains 13 residues. Per the germline V gene, CDR1 is GTSNPN and CDR2 is SVGIG (reference sequence). The V end lost 8 bases, the J end lost 4 bases, and 12 bases lay between the germline ends. In nucleotides, the CDR3 is TGTGCCGCCCCTGGGTGGGGGGCCAACGTCCTGACTTTC. Its protein is CAAPGWGANVLTF.

This clonotype showed up just a few times. The chain has TRBV12-3 or TRBV12-4 and TRBJ1-4; D is perhaps TRBD1 (5 bases). Trimming removed 7 bases at V and 3 bases at J, with 15 bases between. The length of the CDR3 is 15 residues. The CDR3 nucleotides are TGTGCCAGCACGGGACGGTGGGAGCCTAATGAAAAACTGTTTTTT. It translates to CASTGRWEPNEKLFF.